This TCR beta chain comes out of a study of blood T cell repertoires in COVID-19. Study-wide context: Whether acute or convalescent, the COVID-19 samples came from the United States, Italy and Spain. The analysed material was cDNA or gDNA that came from T cells, B-cell-depleted T cells, or PBMCs.

In the source study's methods: Scientists estimated how many nucleated cells there were by amplifying reference gene primers. Generated by immunoSEQ multiplex PCR, the TCRdb table keeps only in-frame clones and is missing some. V and J calls and clone size are copied from that table; D and trimming were computed from the DNA. The sample contains about 98,000 clones, more than 65% of which appear only once. The length of the CDR3 is 12 residues. Germline V gene data show CDR1 as SQVTM and CDR2 as ANQGSEA. Between the trimmed V and J ends, which lost 6 bases and 0 bases, there was a span of 8 bases. This rearrangement joins TRBV29-1 to TRBJ1-1; a weak D match, TRBD1 (6 bases). The source is an elderly woman with acute or convalescent COVID-19. Sequenced sample: peripheral blood. The DNA of the CDR3 is TGCAGCGTGGACAGCGTGAACACTGAAGCTTTCTTT. Translation: CSVDSVNTEAFF.